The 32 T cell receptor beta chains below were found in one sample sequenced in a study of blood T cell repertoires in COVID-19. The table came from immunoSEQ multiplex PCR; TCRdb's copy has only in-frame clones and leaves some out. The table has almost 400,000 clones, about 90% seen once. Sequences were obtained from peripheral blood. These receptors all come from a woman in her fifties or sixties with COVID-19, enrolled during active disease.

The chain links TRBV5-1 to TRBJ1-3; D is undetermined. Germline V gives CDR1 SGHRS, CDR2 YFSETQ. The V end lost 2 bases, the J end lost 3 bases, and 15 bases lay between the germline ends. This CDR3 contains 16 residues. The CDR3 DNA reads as TGCGCCAGCAGCTTATCGGACCCGAGGGATGGAAACACCATATATTTT. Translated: CASSLSDPRDGNTIYF.

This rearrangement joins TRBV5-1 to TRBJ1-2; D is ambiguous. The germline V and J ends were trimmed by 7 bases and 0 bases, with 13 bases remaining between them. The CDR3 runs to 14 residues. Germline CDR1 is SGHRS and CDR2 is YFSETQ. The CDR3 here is CASAPRSANYGYTF. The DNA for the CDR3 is TGCGCCAGCGCCCCTCGGTCGGCTAACTATGGCTACACCTTC.

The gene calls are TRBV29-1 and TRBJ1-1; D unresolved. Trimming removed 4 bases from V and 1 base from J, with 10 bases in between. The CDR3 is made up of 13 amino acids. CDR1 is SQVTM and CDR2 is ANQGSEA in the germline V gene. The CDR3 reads CSVGNNRNTEAFF. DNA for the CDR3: TGCAGCGTTGGGAACAACAGGAACACTGAAGCTTTCTTT.

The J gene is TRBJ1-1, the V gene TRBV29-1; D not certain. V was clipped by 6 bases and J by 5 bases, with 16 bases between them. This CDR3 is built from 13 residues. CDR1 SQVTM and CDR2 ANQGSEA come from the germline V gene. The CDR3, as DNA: TGCAGCGTAGACCGGGGAGATGGGACTGAAGCTTTCTTT. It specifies CSVDRGDGTEAFF.

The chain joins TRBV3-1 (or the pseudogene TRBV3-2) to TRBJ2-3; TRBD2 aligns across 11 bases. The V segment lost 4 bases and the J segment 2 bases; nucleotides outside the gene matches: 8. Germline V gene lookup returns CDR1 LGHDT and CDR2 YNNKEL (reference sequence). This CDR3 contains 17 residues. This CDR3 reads CASSLYSGGGITDTQYF. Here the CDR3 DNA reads TGTGCCAGCAGCCTCTATAGCGGGGGGGGGATCACAGATACGCAGTATTTT.

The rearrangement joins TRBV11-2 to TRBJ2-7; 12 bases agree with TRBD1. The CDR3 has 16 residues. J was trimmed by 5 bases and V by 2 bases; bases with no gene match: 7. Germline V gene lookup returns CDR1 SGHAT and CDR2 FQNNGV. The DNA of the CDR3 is TGTGCCAGCAGCTTAAGTGCCGGGACAGGGGGCCACGAGCAGTACTTC. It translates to CASSLSAGTGGHEQYF. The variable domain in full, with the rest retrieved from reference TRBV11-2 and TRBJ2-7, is EAGVAQSPRYKIIEKRQSVAFWCNPISGHATLYWYQQILGQGPKLLIQFQNNGVVDDSQLPKDRFSAERLKGVDSTLKIQPAKLEDSAVYLCASSLSAGTGGHEQYFGPGTRLTVT.

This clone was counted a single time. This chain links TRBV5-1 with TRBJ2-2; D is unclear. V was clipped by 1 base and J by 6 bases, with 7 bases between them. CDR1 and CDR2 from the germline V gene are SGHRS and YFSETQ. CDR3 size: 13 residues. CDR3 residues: CASSLFSPGELFF. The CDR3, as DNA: TGCGCCAGCAGCTTGTTTAGTCCCGGGGAGCTGTTTTTT. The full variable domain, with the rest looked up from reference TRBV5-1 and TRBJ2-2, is KAGVTQTPRYLIKTRGQQVTLSCSPISGHRSVSWYQQTPGQGLQFLFEYFSETQRNKGNFPGRFSGRQFSNSRSEMNVSTLELGDSALYLCASSLFSPGELFFGEGSRLTVL.

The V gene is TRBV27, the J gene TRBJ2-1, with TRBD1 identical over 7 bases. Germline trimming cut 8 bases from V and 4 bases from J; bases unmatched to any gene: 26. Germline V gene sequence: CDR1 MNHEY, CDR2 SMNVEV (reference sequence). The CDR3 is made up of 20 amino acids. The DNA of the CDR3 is TGTGCCAGCTGCAAGGAAGTCACAGGGGAGTTGGAAGAGCAATACAATGAGCAGTTCTTC. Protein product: CASCKEVTGELEEQYNEQFF.

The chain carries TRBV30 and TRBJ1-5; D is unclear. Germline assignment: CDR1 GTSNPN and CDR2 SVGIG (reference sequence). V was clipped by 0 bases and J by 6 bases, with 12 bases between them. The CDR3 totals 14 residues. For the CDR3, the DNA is TGTGCCTGGAGTGTACTGGGTGGAGGTCAGCCCCAGCATTTT. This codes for CAWSVLGGGQPQHF.

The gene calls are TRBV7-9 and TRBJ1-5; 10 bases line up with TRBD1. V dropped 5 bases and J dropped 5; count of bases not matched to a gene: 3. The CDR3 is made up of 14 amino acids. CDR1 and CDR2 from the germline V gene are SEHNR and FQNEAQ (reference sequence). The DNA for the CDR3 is TGTGCCAGCAGCCGGGACAGGGGATATCAGCCCCAGCATTTT. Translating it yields CASSRDRGYQPQHF.

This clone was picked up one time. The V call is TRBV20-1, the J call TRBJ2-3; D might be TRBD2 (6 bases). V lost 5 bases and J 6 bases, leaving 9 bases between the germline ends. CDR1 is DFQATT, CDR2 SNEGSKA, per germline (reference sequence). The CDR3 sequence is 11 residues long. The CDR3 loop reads CSASRGDTQYF. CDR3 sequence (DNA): TGCAGTGCTTCTCGGGGGGATACGCAGTATTTT.

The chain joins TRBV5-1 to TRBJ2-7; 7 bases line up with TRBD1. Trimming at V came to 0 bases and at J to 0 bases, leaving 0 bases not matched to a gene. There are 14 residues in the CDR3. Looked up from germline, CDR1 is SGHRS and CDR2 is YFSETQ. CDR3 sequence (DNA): TGCGCCAGCAGCTTGGACAGGGGCTCCTACGAGCAGTACTTC. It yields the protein CASSLDRGSYEQYF.

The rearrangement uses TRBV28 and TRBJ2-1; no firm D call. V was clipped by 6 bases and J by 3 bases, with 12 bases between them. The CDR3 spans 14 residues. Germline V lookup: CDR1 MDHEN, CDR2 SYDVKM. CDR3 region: CASRAGTVYNEQFF. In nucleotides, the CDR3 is TGTGCCAGCAGAGCCGGAACAGTCTACAATGAGCAGTTCTTC.

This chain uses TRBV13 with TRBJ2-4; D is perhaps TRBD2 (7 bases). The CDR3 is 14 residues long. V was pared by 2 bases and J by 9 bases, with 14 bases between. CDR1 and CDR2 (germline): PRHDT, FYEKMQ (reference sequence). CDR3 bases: TGTGCCAGCAGCTTACGGGGGGCGCGAGGCATTCAGTACTTC. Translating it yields CASSLRGARGIQYF. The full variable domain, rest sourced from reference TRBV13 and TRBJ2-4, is AAGVIQSPRHLIKEKRETATLKCYPIPRHDTVYWYQQGPGQDPQFLISFYEKMQSDKGSIPDRFSAQQFSDYHSELNMSSLELGDSALYFCASSLRGARGIQYFGAGTRLSVL.

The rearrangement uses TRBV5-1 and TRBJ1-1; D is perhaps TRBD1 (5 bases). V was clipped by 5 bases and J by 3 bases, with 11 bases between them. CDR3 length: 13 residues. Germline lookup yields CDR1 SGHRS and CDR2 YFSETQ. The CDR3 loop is CASRGIRDTEAFF. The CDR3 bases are TGCGCCAGCAGAGGGATCAGGGACACTGAAGCTTTCTTT.

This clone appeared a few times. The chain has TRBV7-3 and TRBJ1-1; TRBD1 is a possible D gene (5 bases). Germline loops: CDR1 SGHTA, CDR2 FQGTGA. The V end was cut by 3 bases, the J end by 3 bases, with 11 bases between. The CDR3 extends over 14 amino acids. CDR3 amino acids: CASSLLGVDTEAFF. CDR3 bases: TGTGCCAGCAGCTTGCTAGGGGTGGACACTGAAGCTTTCTTT.

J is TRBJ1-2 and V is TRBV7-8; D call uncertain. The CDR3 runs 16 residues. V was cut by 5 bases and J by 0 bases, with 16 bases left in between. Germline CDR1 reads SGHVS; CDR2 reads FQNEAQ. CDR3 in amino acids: CASSPHPGSTNYGYTF. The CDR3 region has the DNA TGTGCCAGCAGCCCCCATCCGGGGTCGACTAACTATGGCTACACCTTC.

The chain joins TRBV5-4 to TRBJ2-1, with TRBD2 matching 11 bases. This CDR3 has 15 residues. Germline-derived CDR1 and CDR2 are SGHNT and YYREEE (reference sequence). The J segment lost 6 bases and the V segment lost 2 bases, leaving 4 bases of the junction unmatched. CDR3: CASSFGLAGVNEQFF. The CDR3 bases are TGTGCCAGCAGCTTTGGACTAGCGGGTGTCAATGAGCAGTTCTTC.

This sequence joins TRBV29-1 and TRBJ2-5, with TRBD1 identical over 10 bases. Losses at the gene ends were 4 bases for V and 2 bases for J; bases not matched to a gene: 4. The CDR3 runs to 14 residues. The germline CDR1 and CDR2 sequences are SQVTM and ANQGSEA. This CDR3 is CSVGRTGGQETQYF. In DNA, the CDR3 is TGCAGCGTTGGCAGGACAGGGGGTCAAGAGACCCAGTACTTC.

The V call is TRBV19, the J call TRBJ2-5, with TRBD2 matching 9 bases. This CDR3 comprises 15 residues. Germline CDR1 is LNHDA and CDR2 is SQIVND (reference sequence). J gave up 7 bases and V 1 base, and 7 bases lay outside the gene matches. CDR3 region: CASSIAAGGPGTQYF. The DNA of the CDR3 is TGTGCCAGTAGTATAGCGGCGGGGGGGCCCGGGACCCAGTACTTC. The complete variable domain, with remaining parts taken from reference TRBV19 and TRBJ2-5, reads DGGITQSPKYLFRKEGQNVTLSCEQNLNHDAMYWYRQDPGQGLRLIYYSQIVNDFQKGDIAEGYSVSREKKESFPLTVTSAQKNPTAFYLCASSIAAGGPGTQYFGPGTRLLVL.

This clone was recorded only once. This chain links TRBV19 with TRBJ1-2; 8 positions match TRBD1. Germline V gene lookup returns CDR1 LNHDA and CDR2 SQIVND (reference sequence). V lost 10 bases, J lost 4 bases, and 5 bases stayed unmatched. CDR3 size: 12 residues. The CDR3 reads CATRQGSYGYTF. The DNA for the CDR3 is TGTGCCACCCGACAGGGGAGCTATGGCTACACCTTC.

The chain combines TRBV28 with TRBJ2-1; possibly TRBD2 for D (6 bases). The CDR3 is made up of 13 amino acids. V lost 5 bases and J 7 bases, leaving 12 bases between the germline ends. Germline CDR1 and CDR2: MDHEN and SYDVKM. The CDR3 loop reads CASSEGLKNEQFF. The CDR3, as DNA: TGTGCCAGCAGTGAGGGACTTAAGAATGAGCAGTTCTTC.

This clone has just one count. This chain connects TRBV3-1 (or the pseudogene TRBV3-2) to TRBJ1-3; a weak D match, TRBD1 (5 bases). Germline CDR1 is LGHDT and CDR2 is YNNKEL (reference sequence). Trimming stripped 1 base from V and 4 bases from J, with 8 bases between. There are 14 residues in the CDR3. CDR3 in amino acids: CASSQGGGGNTIYF. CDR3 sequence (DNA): TGTGCCAGCAGCCAAGGCGGGGGGGGAAACACCATATATTTT.

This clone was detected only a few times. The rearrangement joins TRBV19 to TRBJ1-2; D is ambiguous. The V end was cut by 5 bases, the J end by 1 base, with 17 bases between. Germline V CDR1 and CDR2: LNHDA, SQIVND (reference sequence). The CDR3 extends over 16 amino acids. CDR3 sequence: CASSDANRRFNYGYTF. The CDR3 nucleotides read TGTGCCAGTAGTGACGCGAACAGAAGATTTAACTATGGCTACACCTTC.

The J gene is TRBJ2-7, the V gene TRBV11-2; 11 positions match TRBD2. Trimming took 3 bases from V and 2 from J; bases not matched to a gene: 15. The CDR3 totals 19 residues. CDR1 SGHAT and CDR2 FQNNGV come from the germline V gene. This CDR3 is CASSLELAGVYALPYEQYF. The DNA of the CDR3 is TGTGCCAGCAGCTTGGAACTAGCGGGGGTTTACGCTCTTCCCTACGAGCAGTACTTC. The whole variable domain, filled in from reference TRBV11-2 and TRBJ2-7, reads EAGVAQSPRYKIIEKRQSVAFWCNPISGHATLYWYQQILGQGPKLLIQFQNNGVVDDSQLPKDRFSAERLKGVDSTLKIQPAKLEDSAVYLCASSLELAGVYALPYEQYFGPGTRLTVT.

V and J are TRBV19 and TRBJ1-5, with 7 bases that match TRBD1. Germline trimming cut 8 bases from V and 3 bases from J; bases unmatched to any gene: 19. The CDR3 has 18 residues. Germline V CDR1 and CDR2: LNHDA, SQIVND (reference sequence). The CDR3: CASRGRGGASGNNQPQHF. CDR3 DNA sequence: TGTGCCAGTCGTGGAAGAGGGGGCGCTTCTGGGAACAATCAGCCCCAGCATTTT.

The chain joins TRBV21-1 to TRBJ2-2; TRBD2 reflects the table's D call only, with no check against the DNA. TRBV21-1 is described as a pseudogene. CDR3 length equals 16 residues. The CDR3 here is CASTPGEGLGTGELFF. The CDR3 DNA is TGTGCCAGCACCCCAGGGGAGGGGCTGGGCACCGGGGAGCTGTTTTTT.

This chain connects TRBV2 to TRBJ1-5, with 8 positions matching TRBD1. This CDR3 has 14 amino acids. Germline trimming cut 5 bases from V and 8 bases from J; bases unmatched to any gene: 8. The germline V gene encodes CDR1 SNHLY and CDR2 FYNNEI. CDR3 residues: CASSSQGAREPQHF. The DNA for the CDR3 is TGTGCCAGCAGTTCCCAGGGGGCGAGGGAGCCCCAGCATTTT.

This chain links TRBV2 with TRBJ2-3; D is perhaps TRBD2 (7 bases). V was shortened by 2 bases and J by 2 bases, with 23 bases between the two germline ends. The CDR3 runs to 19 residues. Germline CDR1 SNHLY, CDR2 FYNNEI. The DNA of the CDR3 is TGTGCCAGCAGTGAAACGGGGGCCCAGCGGGGCCGGACCACAGATACGCAGTATTTT. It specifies CASSETGAQRGRTTDTQYF.

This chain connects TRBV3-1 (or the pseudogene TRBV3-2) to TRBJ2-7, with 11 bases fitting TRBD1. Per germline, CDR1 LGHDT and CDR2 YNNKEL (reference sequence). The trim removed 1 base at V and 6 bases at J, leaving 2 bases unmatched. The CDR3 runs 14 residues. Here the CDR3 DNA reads TGTGCCAGCAGCCAAGTAGGGACAGGGGGCGAGCAGTACTTC. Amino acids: CASSQVGTGGEQYF.

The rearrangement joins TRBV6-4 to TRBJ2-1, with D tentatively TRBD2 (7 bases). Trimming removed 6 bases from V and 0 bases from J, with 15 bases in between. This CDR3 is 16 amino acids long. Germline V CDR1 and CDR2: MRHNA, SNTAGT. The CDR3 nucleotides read TGTGCCAGCAGAGGGACCGGGGGGCACTCCTACAATGAGCAGTTCTTC. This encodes CASRGTGGHSYNEQFF.

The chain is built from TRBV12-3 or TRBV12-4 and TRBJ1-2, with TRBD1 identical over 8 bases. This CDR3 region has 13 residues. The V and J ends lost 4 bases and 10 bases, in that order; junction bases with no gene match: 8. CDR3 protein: CASSSLGQGNYTF. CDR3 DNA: TGTGCCAGCAGTTCGCTTGGACAGGGTAACTACACCTTC.